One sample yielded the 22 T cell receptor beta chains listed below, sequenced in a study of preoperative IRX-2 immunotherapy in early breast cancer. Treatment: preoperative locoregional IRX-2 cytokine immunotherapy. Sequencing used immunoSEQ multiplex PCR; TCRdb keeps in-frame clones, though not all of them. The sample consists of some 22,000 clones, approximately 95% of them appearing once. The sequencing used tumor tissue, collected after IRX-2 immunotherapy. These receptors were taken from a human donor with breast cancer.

CDR3 region: CASSYSRHNTEAFF. For the CDR3, the DNA is TGTGCCAGCAGTTACTCGAGACATAACACTGAAGCTTTCTTT. The chain employs TRBV6-5 and TRBJ1-1, with unresolved D. Germline assignment: CDR1 MNHEY and CDR2 SVGAGI. Trimming took off 0 bases at V and 2 bases at J, with 7 bases between the two ends. CDR3 length equals 14 residues.

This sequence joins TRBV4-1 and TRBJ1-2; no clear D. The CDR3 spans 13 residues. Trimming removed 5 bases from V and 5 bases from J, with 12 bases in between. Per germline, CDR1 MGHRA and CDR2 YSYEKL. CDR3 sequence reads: CASSEYQEYGYTF. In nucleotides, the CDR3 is TGCGCCAGCAGCGAGTACCAAGAGTATGGCTACACCTTC.

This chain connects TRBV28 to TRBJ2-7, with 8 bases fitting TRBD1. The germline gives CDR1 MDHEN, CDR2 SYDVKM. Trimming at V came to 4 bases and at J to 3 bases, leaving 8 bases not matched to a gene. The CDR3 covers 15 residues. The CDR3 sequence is CASSSPQGALYEQYF. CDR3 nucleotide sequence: TGTGCCAGCAGTTCCCCTCAGGGGGCCCTCTACGAGCAGTACTTC.

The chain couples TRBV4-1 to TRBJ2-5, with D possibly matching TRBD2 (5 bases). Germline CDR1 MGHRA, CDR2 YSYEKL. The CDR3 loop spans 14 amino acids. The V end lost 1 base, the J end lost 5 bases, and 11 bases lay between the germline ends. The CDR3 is CASSQVLVFETQYF. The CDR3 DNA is TGCGCCAGCAGCCAAGTACTAGTTTTCGAGACCCAGTACTTC.

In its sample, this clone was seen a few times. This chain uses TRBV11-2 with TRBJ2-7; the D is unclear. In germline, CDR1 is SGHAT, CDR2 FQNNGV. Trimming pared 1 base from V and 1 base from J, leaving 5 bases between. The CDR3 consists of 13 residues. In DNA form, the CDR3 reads TGTGCCAGCAGCTTAGGGGGATCCTACGAGCAGTACTTC. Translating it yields CASSLGGSYEQYF.

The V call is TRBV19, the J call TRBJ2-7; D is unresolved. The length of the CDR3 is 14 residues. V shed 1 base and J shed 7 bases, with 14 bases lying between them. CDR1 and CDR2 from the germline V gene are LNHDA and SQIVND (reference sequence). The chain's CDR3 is CASSIVSRTVEQYF. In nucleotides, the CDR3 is TGTGCCAGTAGTATAGTTTCGCGGACCGTGGAGCAGTACTTC.

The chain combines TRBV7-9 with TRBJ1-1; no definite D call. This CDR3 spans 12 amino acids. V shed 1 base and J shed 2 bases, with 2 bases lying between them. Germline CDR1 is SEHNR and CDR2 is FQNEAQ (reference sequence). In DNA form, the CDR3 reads TGTGCCAGCAGCTTAGACAACACTGAAGCTTTCTTT. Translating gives CASSLDNTEAFF.

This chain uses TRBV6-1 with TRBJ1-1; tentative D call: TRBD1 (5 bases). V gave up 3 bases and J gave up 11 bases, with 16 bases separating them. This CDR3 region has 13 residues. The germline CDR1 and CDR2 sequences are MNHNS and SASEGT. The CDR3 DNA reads TGTGCCAGCAGTGAGTTTGCGGGACGATCGGCTTTCTTT. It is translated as CASSEFAGRSAFF.

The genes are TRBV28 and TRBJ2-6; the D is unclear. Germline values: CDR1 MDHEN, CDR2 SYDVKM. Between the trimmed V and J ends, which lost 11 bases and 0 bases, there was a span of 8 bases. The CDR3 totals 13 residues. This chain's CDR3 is CAARPSGANVLTF. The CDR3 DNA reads TGTGCCGCCCGCCCCTCTGGGGCCAACGTCCTGACTTTC.

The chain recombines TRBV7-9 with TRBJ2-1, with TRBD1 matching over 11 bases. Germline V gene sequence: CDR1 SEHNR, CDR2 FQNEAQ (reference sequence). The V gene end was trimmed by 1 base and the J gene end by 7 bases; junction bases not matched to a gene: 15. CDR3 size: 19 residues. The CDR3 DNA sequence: TGTGCCAGCAGCTTAGGTGAAAAGGGGGGGGACAGGGGGTTAAATGAGCAGTTCTTC. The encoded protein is CASSLGEKGGDRGLNEQFF.

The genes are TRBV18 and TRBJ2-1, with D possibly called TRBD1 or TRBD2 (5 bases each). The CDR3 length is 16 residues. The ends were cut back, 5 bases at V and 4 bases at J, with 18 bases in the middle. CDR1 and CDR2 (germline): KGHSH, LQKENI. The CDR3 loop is CASSATGTVEYNEQFF. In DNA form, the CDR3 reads TGTGCCAGCTCAGCCACCGGGACGGTGGAATACAATGAGCAGTTCTTC.

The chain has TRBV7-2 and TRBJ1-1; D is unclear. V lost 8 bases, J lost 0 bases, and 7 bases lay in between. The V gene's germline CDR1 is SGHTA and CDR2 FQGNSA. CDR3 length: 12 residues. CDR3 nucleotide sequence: TGTGCCAGCTCCAGACTGAACACTGAAGCTTTCTTT. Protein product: CASSRLNTEAFF.

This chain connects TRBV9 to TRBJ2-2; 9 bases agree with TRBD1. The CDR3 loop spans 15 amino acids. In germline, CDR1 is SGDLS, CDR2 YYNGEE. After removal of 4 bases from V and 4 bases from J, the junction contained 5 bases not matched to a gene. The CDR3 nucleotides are TGTGCCAGCAGCCCGCGGACAGGGGTCACCGGGGAGCTGTTTTTT. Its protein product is CASSPRTGVTGELFF.

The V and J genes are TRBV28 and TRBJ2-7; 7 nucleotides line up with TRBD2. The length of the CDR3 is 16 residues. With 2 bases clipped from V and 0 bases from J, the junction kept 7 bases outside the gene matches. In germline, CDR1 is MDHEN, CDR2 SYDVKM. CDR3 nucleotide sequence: TGTGCCAGCAGTTTAGCGGGGGTCAGAAACTCCTACGAGCAGTACTTC. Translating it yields CASSLAGVRNSYEQYF.

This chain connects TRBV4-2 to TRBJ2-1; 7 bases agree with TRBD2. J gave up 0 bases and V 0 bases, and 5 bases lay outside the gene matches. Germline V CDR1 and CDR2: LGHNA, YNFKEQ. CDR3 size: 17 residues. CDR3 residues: CASSQDLERGSYNEQFF. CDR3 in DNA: TGTGCCAGCAGCCAAGATTTGGAGCGGGGCTCCTACAATGAGCAGTTCTTC.

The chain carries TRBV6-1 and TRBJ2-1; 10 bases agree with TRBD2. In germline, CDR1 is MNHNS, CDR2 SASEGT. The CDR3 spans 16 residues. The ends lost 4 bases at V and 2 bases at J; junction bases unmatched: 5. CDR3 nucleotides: TGTGCCAGCAGTGTTATAGCGGGGGGCGCCTACAATGAGCAGTTCTTC. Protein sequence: CASSVIAGGAYNEQFF.

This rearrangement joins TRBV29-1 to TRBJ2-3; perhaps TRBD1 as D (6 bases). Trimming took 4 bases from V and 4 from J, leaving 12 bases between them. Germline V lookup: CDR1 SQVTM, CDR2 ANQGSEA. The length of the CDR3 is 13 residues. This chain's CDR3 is CSVGGRKSDTQYF. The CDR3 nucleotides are TGCAGCGTTGGGGGGCGTAAATCAGATACGCAGTATTTT.

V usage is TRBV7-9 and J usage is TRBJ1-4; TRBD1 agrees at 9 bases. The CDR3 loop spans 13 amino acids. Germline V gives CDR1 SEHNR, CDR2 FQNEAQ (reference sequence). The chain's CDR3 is CAAQGAANEKLFF. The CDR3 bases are TGTGCAGCACAGGGGGCAGCGAATGAAAAACTGTTTTTT.

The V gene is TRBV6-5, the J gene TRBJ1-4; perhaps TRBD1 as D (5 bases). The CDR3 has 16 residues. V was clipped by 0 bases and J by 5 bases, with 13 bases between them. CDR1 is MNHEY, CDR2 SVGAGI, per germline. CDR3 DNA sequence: TGTGCCAGCAGTTACTCGACTGGGGCGATAAATGAAAAACTGTTTTTT. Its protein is CASSYSTGAINEKLFF.

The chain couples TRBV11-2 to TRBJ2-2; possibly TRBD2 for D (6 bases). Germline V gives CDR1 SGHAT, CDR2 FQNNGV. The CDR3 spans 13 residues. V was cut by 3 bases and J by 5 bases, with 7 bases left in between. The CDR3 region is CASSLGTTGELFF. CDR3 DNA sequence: TGTGCCAGCAGCTTGGGGACTACCGGGGAGCTGTTTTTT.

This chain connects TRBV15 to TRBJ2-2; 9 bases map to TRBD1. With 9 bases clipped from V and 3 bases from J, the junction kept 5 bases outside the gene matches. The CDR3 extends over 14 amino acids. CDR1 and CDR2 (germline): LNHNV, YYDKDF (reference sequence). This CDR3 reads CATTDRGYTGELFF. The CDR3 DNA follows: TGTGCCACTACAGACAGGGGGTACACCGGGGAGCTGTTTTTT.

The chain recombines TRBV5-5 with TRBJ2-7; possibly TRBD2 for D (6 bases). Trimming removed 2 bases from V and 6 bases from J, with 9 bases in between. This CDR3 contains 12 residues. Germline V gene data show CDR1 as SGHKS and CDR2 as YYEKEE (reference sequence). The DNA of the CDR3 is TGTGCCAGCAGCTTAATCGGGGGCGAGCAGTACTTC. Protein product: CASSLIGGEQYF.